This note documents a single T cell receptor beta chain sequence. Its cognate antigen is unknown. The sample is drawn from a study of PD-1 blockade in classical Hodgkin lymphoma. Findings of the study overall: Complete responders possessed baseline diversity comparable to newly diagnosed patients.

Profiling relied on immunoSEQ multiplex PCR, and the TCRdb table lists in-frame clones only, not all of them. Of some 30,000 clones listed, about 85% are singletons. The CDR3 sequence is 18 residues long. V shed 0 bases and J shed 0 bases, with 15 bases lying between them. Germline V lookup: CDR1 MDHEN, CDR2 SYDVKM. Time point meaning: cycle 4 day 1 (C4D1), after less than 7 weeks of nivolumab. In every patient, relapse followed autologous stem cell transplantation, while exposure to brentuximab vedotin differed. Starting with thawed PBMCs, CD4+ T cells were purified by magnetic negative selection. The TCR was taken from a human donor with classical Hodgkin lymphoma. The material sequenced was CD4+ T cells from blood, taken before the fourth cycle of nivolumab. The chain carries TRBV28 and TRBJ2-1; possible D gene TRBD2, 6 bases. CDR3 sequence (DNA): TGTGCCAGCAGTTTATGGGAGGGCCAGTGGAGCTCCTACAATGAGCAGTTCTTC. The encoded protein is CASSLWEGQWSSYNEQFF.